This T cell receptor (beta chain) was captured by sequencing in a study of cytomegalovirus exposure and HLA in healthy donors. Study conclusions and caveats: A classifier reportedly called cytomegalovirus status with high sensitivity and specificity. First-cohort TCR clusters were later found to tend to co-occur in the 90 to 150 validation repertoires. It was approximately 150 TCR beta chains that were listed as cytomegalovirus-associated.

Note on this clone: Its antigen is as yet unknown.

The germline CDR1 and CDR2 sequences are SGDLS and YYNGEE. Trimming at V came to 3 bases and at J to 0 bases, leaving 3 bases not matched to a gene. The CDR3 runs 16 residues. Sequenced by immunoSEQ multiplex PCR; TCRdb stores in-frame clones only, minus some. The sample shows more than 250,000 clones, about nine tenths of them seen only once. The TCR sequence derives from a woman aged 18-30 years in good health and CMV-seronegative. Sequenced input: PBMCs. The V gene is TRBV9, the J gene TRBJ2-3; 11 bases match TRBD2. The CDR3 DNA sequence: TGTGCCAGCAGCGCCCGACTAGCGGGAAGCACAGATACGCAGTATTTT. It yields the protein CASSARLAGSTDTQYF.